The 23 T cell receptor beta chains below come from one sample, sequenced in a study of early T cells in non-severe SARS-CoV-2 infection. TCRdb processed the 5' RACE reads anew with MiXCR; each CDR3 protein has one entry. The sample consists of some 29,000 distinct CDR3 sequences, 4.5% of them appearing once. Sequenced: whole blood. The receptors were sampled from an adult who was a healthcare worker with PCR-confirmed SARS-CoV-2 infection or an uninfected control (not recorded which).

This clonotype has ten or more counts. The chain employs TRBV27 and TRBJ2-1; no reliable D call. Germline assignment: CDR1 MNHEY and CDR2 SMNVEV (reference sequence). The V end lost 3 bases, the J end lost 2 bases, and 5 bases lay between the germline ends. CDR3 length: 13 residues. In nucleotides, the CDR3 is TGTGCCAGCAGTTTCAGCACCTACAATGAGCAGTTCTTC. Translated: CASSFSTYNEQFF.

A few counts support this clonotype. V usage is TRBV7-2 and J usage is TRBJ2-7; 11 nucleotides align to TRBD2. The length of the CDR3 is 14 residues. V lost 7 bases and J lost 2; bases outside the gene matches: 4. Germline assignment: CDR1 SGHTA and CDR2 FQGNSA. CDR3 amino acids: CASNPGLAAYEQYF. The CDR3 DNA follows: TGTGCCAGCAACCCGGGACTAGCGGCCTACGAGCAGTACTTC.

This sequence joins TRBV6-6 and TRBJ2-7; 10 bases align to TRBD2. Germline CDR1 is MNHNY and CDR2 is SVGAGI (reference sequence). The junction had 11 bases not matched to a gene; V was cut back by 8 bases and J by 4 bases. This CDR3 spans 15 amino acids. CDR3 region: CASGVTSGTRYEQYF. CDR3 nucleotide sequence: TGTGCCAGCGGTGTAACTAGCGGGACGCGGTACGAGCAGTACTTC.

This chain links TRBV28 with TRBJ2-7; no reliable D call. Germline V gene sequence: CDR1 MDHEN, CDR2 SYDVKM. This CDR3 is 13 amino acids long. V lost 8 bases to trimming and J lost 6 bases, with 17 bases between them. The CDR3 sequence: CASYGSRILEQYF. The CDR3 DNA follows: TGTGCCAGCTACGGGTCCCGGATTCTCGAGCAGTACTTC.

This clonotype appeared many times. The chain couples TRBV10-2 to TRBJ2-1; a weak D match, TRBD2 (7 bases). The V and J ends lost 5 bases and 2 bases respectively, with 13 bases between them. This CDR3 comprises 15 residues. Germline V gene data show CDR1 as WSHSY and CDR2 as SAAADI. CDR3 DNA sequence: TGCGCCAGCAGTTCCGGGGGGCCCCCCTACAATGAGCAGTTCTTC. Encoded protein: CASSSGGPPYNEQFF.

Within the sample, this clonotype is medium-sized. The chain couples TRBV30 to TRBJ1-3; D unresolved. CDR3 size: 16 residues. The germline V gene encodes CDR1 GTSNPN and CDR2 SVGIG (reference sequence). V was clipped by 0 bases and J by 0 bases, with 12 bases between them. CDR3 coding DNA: TGTGCCTGGAGTGTAGGTGGCGGATTCTCTGGAAACACCATATATTTT. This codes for CAWSVGGGFSGNTIYF.

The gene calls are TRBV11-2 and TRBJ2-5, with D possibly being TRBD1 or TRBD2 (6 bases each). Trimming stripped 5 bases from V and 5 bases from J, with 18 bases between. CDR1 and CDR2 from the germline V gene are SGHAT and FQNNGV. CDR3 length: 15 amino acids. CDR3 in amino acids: CASSPTGRSGETQYF. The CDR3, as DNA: TGTGCCAGCAGCCCCACAGGGAGGTCAGGGGAGACCCAGTACTTC.

CDR3 DNA sequence: TGTGCCAGCAGCCAAGCTCTAGTTTACCGGGGTTCCGAGAAGGAGCAGTACTTC. It encodes CASSQALVYRGSEKEQYF. The J gene is TRBJ2-7, the V gene TRBV4-2, with D perhaps TRBD2 (5 bases). V was cut by 1 base and J by 7 bases, with 26 bases left in between. CDR3 size: 18 residues. The V gene's germline CDR1 is LGHNA and CDR2 YNFKEQ.

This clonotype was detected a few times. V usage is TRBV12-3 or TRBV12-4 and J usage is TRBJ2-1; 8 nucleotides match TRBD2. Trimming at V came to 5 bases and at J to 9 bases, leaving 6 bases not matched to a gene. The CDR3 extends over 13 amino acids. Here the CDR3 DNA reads TGTGCCAGCAGTCGCGGGGGGAGGGGTGAGCAGTTCTTC. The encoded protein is CASSRGGRGEQFF.

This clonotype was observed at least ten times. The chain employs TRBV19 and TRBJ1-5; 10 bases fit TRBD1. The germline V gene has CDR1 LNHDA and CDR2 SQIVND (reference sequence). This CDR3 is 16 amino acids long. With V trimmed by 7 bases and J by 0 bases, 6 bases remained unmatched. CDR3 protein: CASNDRGLISNQPQHF. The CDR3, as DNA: TGTGCCAGTAACGACAGGGGGCTTATTAGCAATCAGCCCCAGCATTTT.

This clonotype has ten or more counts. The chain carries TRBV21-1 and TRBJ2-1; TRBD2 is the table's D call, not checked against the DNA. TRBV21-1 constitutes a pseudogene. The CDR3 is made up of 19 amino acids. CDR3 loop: CASRKRTSGRAFLHREQFF. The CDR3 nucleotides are TGTGCCAGCAGGAAGAGGACTAGCGGGAGGGCCTTCCTCCACCGGGAGCAGTTCTTC.

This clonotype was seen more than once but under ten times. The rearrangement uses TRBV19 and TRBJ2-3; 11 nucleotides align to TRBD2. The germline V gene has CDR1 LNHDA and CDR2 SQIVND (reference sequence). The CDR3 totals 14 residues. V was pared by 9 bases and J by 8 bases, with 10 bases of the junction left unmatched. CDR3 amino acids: CARPTSGRSRTQYF. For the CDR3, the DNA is TGTGCCAGACCAACTAGCGGGAGATCGCGTACGCAGTATTTT.

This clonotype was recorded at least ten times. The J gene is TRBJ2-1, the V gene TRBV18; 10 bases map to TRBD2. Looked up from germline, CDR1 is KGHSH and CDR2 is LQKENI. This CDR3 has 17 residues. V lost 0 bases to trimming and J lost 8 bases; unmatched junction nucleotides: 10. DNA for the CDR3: TGTGCCAGCTCACCACCGGGGGCTAGCGGGAGATTCCATGAGCAGTTCTTC. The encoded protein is CASSPPGASGRFHEQFF. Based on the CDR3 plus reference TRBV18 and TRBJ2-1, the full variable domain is NAGVMQNPRHLVRRRGQEARLRCSPMKGHSHVYWYRQLPEEGLKFMVYLQKENIIDESGMPKERFSAEFPKEGPSILRIQQVVRGDSAAYFCASSPPGASGRFHEQFFGPGTRLTVL.

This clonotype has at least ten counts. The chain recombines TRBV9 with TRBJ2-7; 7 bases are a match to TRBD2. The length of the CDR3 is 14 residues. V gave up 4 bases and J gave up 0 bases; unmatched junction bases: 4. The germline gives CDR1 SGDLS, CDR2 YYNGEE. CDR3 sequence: CASSPGLDSYEQYF. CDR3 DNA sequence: TGTGCCAGCAGCCCCGGACTAGACTCCTACGAGCAGTACTTC. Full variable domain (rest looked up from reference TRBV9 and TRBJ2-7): DSGVTQTPKHLITATGQRVTLRCSPRSGDLSVYWYQQSLDQGLQFLIQYYNGEERAKGNILERFSAQQFPDLHSELNLSSLELGDSALYFCASSPGLDSYEQYFGPGTRLTVT.

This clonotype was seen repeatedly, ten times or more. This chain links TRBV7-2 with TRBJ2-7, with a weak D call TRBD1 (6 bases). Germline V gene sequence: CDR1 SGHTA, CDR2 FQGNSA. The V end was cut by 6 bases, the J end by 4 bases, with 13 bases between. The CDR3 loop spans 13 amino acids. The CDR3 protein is CASSFDRRYEQYF. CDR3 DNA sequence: TGTGCCAGCAGTTTTGACAGGAGGTACGAGCAGTACTTC.

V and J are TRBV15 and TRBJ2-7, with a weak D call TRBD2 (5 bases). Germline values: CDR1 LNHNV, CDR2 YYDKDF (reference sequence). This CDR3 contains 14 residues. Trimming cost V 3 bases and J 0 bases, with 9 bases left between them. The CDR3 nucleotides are TGTGCCACCAGCAGGGACTTTGGCTCCTACGAGCAGTACTTC. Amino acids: CATSRDFGSYEQYF.

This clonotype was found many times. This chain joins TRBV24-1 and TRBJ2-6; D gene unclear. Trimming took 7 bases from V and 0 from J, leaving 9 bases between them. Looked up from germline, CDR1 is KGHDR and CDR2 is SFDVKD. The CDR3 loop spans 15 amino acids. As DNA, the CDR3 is TGTGCCACCAGCAACGGGTACTCTGGGGCCAACGTCCTGACTTTC. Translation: CATSNGYSGANVLTF.

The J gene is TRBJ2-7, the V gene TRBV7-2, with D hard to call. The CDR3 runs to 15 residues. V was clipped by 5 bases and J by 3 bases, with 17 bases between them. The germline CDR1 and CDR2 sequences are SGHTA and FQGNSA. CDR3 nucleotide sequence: TGTGCCAGCAGCCGTCCCACACAAGGTCTCTACGAGCAGTACTTC. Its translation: CASSRPTQGLYEQYF.

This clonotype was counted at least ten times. Here the CDR3 reads CASSPLGPSGRNHNEQFF. DNA of the CDR3: TGTGCCAGCTCACCACTCGGACCTAGCGGGAGAAACCACAATGAGCAGTTCTTC. This sequence joins TRBV18 and TRBJ2-1, with 10 nucleotides matching TRBD2. Germline V gene sequence: CDR1 KGHSH, CDR2 LQKENI. This CDR3 comprises 18 residues. The V and J ends lost 1 base and 5 bases, in that order; junction bases with no gene match: 11.

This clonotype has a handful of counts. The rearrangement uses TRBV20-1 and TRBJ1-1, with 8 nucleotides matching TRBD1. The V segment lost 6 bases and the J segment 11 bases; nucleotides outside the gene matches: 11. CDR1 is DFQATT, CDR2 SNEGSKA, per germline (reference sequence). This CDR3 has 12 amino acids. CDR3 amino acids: CSAKGQAVKAFF. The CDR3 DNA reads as TGCAGTGCCAAGGGACAGGCCGTGAAGGCTTTCTTT.

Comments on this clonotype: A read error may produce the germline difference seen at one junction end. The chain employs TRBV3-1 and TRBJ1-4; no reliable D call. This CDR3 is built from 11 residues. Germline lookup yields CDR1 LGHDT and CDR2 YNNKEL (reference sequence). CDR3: CASRRNGKLFF. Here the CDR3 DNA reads TGTGCCAGCAGACGGAATGGAAAACTGTTTTTT.

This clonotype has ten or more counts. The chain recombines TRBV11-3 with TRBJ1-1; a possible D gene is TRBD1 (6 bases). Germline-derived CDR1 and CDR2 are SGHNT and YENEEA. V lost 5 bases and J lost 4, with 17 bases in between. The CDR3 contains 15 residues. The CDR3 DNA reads TGTGCCAGCAGCCATGGGGGGGCAGTGGGCACTGAAGCTTTCTTT. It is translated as CASSHGGAVGTEAFF.

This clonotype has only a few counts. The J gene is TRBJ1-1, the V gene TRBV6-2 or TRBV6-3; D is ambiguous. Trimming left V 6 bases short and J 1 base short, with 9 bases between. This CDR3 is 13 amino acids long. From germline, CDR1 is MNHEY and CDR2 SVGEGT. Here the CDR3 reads CASRDGTNTEAFF. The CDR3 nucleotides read TGTGCCAGCAGAGACGGAACGAACACTGAAGCTTTCTTT.